This TCR beta chain comes out of a study of OX40 agonist ivuxolimab in advanced cancers. Measured with immunoSEQ multiplex PCR; TCRdb has only the in-frame clones, and not every one. The sample has about 49,000 clones; 84% are singletons. CDR3 size: 17 residues. The sequence was collected from an adult with an advanced solid tumor such as melanoma, head and neck, liver or kidney cancer. This rearrangement joins TRBV21-1 to TRBJ2-1; the tabulated D call, TRBD2, remains unverified against the DNA. TRBV21-1 is flagged as a pseudogene. The sample in question was CD4+ or CD8+ T cells sorted from blood, obtained in a trial of the OX40 agonist ivuxolimab. CDR3 protein: CASSKRVGDYQPSEQFF. In DNA, the CDR3 is TGTGCCAGCAGCAAAAGGGTTGGGGACTACCAACCCAGTGAGCAGTTCTTC.